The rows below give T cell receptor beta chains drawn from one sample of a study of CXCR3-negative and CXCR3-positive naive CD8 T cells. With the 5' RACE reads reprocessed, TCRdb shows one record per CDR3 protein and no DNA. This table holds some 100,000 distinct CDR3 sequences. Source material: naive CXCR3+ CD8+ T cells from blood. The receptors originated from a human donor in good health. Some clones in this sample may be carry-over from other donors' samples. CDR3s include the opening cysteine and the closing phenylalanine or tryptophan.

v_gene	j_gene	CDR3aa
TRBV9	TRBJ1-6	CASSYGGSYNSPLHF
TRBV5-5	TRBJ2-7	CASSPGKSYEQYF
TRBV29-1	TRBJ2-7	CSVEVGPRDEQYF
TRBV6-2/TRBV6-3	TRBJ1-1	CASSYRGPRSEAFF
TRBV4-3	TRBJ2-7	CASSQDVYDRGAEQYF
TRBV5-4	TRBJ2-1	CASSLMGLAGGGSYNEQFF
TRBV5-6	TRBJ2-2	CASTGGPNTGELFF
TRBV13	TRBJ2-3	CASSLEVAGSVTQYF
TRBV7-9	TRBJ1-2	CASSSIAGANYGYTF
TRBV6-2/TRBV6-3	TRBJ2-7	CASSLLGTEQYF
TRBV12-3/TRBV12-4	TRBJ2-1	CASSSWAGELNEQFF
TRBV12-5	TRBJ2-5	CASGLVQTGVGETQYF
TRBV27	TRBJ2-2	CASSLSWTSSTGELFF
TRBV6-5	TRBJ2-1	CASSSAPSGVLNEQFF
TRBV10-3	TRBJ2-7	CAISGQSSYEQYF
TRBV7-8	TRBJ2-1	CASSGGTSGVGEQFF
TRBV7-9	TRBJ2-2	CASSFPQSTSTGELFF
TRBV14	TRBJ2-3	CASSQDLADSTDTQYF
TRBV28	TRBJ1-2	CASRYFLGGYTF
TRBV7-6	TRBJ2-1	CASSLATGLAGPNEQFF
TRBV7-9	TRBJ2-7	CASSSRDSYEQYF
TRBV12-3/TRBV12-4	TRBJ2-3	CASNTSPDTQYF
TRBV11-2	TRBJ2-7	CASSFFLGGSYEQYF
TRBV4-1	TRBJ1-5	CASSQEGGRINQPQHF
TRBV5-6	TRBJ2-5	CASSQSGLQETQYF
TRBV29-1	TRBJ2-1	CSVEGTVNERFF
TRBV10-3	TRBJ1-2	CAISELQNYGYTF
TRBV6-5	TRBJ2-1	CASSYSSFLNNEQFF
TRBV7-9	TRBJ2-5	CASGWGTGLYQETQYF
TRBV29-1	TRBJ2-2	CSVTPGQGVMFF
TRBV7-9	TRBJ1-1	CASSSGEGMNTEAFF
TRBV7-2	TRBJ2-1	CASSLVLAGYDEQFF
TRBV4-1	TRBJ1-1	CASSPDGGGSGNTEAFF
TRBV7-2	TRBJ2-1	CASSSRVSYGGALGEQFF
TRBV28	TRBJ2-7	CASRGSGTRSYEQYF
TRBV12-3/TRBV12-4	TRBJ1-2	CASSKGRRLIYGYTF
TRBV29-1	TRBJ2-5	CSVERRGLGVYETQYF
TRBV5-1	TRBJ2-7	CASSLGGLAGDEQYF
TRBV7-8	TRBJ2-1	CASSLGAHVRSSYTNAEQFF
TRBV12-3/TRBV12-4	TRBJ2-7	CASSFGAGYEQYF
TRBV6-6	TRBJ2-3	CASSYSRAGRDTQYF
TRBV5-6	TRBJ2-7	CASSPGGFYEQYF
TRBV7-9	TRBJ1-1	CASRGQMNTEAFF
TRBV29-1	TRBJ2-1	CSVEGLRANEQFF
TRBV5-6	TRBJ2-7	CASSLYSYEQYF
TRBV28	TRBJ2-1	CASSFRPRQNSYNEQFF
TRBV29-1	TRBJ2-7	CGVEVGLSYEQYF
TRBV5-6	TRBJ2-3	CASSLGTGLGPQYF
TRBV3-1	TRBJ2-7	CASRTTGEASYEQYF
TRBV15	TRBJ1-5	CATSRVDRGPDNQPQHF
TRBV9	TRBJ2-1	CASSGTGGMYEQFF
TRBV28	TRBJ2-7	CASSPSDRVYEQYF
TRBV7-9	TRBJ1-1	CASSGWGMNTEAFF